This TCR beta chain was recorded in a study of T cell responses to AZD1222 COVID-19 vaccine. Data came from immunoSEQ multiplex PCR; TCRdb stores just in-frame clones and leaves some out. The sample has about 81,000 clones; 90% to 95% are singletons. Study findings and constraints: White British people made up most donors, females outnumbered males, and clonal diversity was possibly underestimated. Epitopes outside B.1.351 and B.1.1.7 mutated regions reportedly drew nearly half of spike TCRs.

Comment on this clone: Antigen unknown.

This CDR3 contains 15 residues. Deletions cut 4 bases from V and 5 bases from J, with 15 bases between. Germline V lookup: CDR1 MNHEY, CDR2 SVGAGI. The receptor was derived from an adult in good health. The chain carries TRBV6-5 and TRBJ2-1, with TRBD2 as a possible D gene (5 bases). The sample was peripheral blood, taken on day 0 of AZD1222 vaccination. The CDR3, as DNA: TGTGCCAGCAGTTTCTACTTTAGCGTACACAATGAGCAGTTCTTC. This codes for CASSFYFSVHNEQFF.